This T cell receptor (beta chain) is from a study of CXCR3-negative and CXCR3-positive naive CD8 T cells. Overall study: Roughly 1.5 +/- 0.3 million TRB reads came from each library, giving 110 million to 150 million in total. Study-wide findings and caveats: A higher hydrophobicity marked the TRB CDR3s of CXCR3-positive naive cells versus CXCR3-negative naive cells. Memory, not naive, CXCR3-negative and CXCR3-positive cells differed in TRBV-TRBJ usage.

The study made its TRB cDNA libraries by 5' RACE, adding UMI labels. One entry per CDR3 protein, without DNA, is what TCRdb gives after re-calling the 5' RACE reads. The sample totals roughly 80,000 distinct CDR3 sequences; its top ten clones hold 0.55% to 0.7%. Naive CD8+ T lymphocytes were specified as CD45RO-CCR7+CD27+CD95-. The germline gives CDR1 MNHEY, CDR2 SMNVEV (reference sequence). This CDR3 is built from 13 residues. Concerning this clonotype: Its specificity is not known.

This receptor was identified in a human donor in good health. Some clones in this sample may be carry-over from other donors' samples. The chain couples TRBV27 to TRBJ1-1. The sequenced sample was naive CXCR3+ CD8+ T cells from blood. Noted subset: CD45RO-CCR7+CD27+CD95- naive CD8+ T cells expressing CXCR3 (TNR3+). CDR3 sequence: CASSFSREAEAFF.